These T cell receptor beta chains were read from a single sample in a study of T cells after yellow fever vaccination. TCRdb passed the 5' RACE reads through MiXCR, listing each CDR3 protein once. Of over 150,000 distinct CDR3 sequences detected, about 7% appear once; the ten largest clones hold approximately 2.4%. Material: CD4+ T cells sorted from PBMCs, obtained less than 6 days after the first yellow fever vaccination. These receptors originate from a man younger than 30 who received the YFV17D yellow fever vaccine. Both conserved end residues are part of each CDR3. A D gene is named only where the DNA matches it firmly. The size entry is marked missing in some rows and otherwise reads once, few, many or a size class.

d_call: -; clone_size: many; j_call: TRBJ1-1; v_call: TRBV9; cdr3_aa: CASSVDRFTEAFF; cdr3_nt: TGTGCCAGCAGCGTAGATAGGTTCACTGAAGCTTTCTTT
d_call: -; clone_size: few; j_call: TRBJ1-1; v_call: TRBV5-1; cdr3_aa: CASSSQGNEGTEAFF; cdr3_nt: TGCGCCAGCAGCTCCCAGGGGAATGAGGGCACTGAAGCTTTCTTT
d_call: -; clone_size: -; j_call: TRBJ2-1; v_call: TRBV10-3; cdr3_aa: CAISVAQYPYNEQFF; cdr3_nt: TGTGCCATCAGTGTAGCACAGTATCCCTACAATGAGCAGTTCTTC
d_call: TRBD2; clone_size: -; j_call: TRBJ2-7; v_call: TRBV7-2; cdr3_aa: CASSFRGGVSYEQYF; cdr3_nt: TGTGCCAGCAGCTTCCGGGGGGGGGTATCCTACGAGCAGTACTTC
d_call: -; clone_size: many; j_call: TRBJ1-2; v_call: TRBV20-1; cdr3_aa: CSASAGPYGYTF; cdr3_nt: TGCAGTGCTAGCGCAGGGCCCTATGGCTACACCTTC
d_call: -; clone_size: -; j_call: TRBJ2-1; v_call: TRBV24-1; cdr3_aa: CATRGYRGNEQFF; cdr3_nt: TGTGCCACCAGGGGATACCGGGGGAATGAGCAGTTCTTC
d_call: TRBD2; clone_size: many; j_call: TRBJ2-7; v_call: TRBV7-6; cdr3_aa: CASSKTSAESYEQYF; cdr3_nt: TGTGCCAGCAGCAAGACTAGCGCGGAATCCTACGAGCAGTACTTC
d_call: -; clone_size: -; j_call: TRBJ2-2; v_call: TRBV18; cdr3_aa: CASSPPVAREKGLFF; cdr3_nt: TGTGCCAGCTCACCACCGGTCGCCAGGGAGAAGGGGCTGTTTTTT
d_call: TRBD1; clone_size: many; j_call: TRBJ2-7; v_call: TRBV27; cdr3_aa: CASSLRQGARNYEQYF; cdr3_nt: TGTGCCAGCAGTTTGCGGCAGGGGGCGCGAAACTACGAGCAGTACTTC
d_call: TRBD1; clone_size: few; j_call: TRBJ2-7; v_call: TRBV20-1; cdr3_aa: CSASYGTATYEQYF; cdr3_nt: TGCAGTGCTAGTTATGGGACAGCAACCTACGAGCAGTACTTC
d_call: -; clone_size: many; j_call: TRBJ1-5; v_call: TRBV7-9; cdr3_aa: CASSPEVGDQPQHF; cdr3_nt: TGTGCCAGCAGCCCAGAGGTCGGGGATCAGCCCCAGCATTTT
d_call: TRBD1; clone_size: many; j_call: TRBJ1-1; v_call: TRBV5-1; cdr3_aa: CASSHGTGMNTEAFF; cdr3_nt: TGCGCCAGCAGTCATGGGACAGGGATGAACACTGAAGCTTTCTTT
d_call: -; clone_size: many; j_call: TRBJ2-1; v_call: TRBV20-1; cdr3_aa: CSASGSSYNEQFF; cdr3_nt: TGCAGTGCTAGCGGGAGCTCCTACAATGAGCAGTTCTTC
d_call: -; clone_size: many; j_call: TRBJ2-5; v_call: TRBV9; cdr3_aa: CASSLRIAAPPFLIETQYF; cdr3_nt: TGTGCCAGCAGCCTACGAATCGCCGCTCCACCCTTCCTTATAGAGACCCAGTACTTC
d_call: -; clone_size: many; j_call: TRBJ2-7; v_call: TRBV6-5; cdr3_aa: CASRPPAWGEQYF; cdr3_nt: TGTGCCAGCAGGCCCCCTGCCTGGGGCGAGCAGTACTTC
d_call: -; clone_size: -; j_call: TRBJ1-1; v_call: TRBV27; cdr3_aa: CASSYRGGKGTEAFF; cdr3_nt: TGTGCCAGCAGTTACCGGGGAGGGAAAGGCACTGAAGCTTTCTTT
d_call: -; clone_size: many; j_call: TRBJ2-7; v_call: TRBV14; cdr3_aa: CASSQGFLQGPYEQYF; cdr3_nt: TGTGCCAGCAGCCAAGGGTTCCTTCAGGGTCCCTACGAGCAGTACTTC
d_call: -; clone_size: many; j_call: TRBJ1-2; v_call: TRBV12-3/TRBV12-4; cdr3_aa: CASSPLGGRPTSNYGYTF; cdr3_nt: TGTGCCAGCAGCCCCCTGGGGGGCAGGCCAACTTCCAACTATGGCTACACCTTC
d_call: -; clone_size: -; j_call: TRBJ1-6; v_call: TRBV5-1; cdr3_aa: CASSLATGSSSPLHF; cdr3_nt: TGCGCCAGCAGCTTGGCCACGGGGAGCAGTTCACCCCTCCACTTT
d_call: -; clone_size: few; j_call: TRBJ1-1; v_call: TRBV29-1; cdr3_aa: CSVDRLMGTEAFF; cdr3_nt: TGCAGCGTTGATCGTTTGATGGGCACTGAAGCTTTCTTT
d_call: TRBD1; clone_size: many; j_call: TRBJ2-5; v_call: TRBV5-1; cdr3_aa: CASSSTGTGGETQYF; cdr3_nt: TGCGCCAGCAGCTCTACCGGGACAGGGGGAGAGACCCAGTACTTC
d_call: -; clone_size: many; j_call: TRBJ2-5; v_call: TRBV6-2/TRBV6-3; cdr3_aa: CASSYRPETQYF; cdr3_nt: TGTGCCAGCAGTTACAGGCCGGAGACCCAGTACTTC
d_call: -; clone_size: many; j_call: TRBJ1-2; v_call: TRBV18; cdr3_aa: CASSPELNYGYTF; cdr3_nt: TGTGCCAGCTCACCCGAGCTTAACTATGGCTACACCTTC
d_call: -; clone_size: few; j_call: TRBJ2-5; v_call: TRBV7-9; cdr3_aa: CASSPQNGETQYF; cdr3_nt: TGTGCCAGCAGCCCACAAAATGGGGAGACCCAGTACTTC
d_call: -; clone_size: many; j_call: TRBJ1-2; v_call: TRBV7-9; cdr3_aa: CASSLGGGPGYTF; cdr3_nt: TGTGCCAGCAGCTTAGGGGGGGGCCCGGGCTACACCTTC
d_call: -; clone_size: few; j_call: TRBJ1-2; v_call: TRBV6-2/TRBV6-3; cdr3_aa: CASEGSNYGYTF; cdr3_nt: TGTGCCAGCGAGGGGAGTAACTATGGCTACACCTTC
d_call: -; clone_size: few; j_call: TRBJ1-2; v_call: TRBV19; cdr3_aa: CASSQTGTVILF; cdr3_nt: TGTGCCAGTAGTCAAACCGGGACCGTGATTTTATTC
d_call: TRBD2; clone_size: -; j_call: TRBJ2-2; v_call: TRBV9; cdr3_aa: CASSVAAGRAGELFF; cdr3_nt: TGTGCCAGCAGCGTAGCTGCGGGGAGGGCCGGGGAGCTGTTTTTT
d_call: -; clone_size: few; j_call: TRBJ1-2; v_call: TRBV7-6; cdr3_aa: CASSPLGGGHYGYTF; cdr3_nt: TGTGCCAGCAGCCCCTTGGGGGGGGGCCACTATGGCTACACCTTC
d_call: -; clone_size: many; j_call: TRBJ1-1; v_call: TRBV20-1; cdr3_aa: CSALRDSAGEAFF; cdr3_nt: TGCAGTGCTCTCCGGGACTCAGCGGGTGAAGCTTTCTTT
d_call: -; clone_size: many; j_call: TRBJ1-2; v_call: TRBV5-1; cdr3_aa: CATRPANYGYTF; cdr3_nt: TGCGCCACCCGCCCAGCTAACTATGGCTACACCTTC
d_call: -; clone_size: many; j_call: TRBJ2-6; v_call: TRBV29-1; cdr3_aa: CSASVSGANVLTF; cdr3_nt: TGCAGCGCCTCCGTCTCTGGGGCCAACGTCCTGACTTTC
d_call: -; clone_size: many; j_call: TRBJ2-5; v_call: TRBV5-1; cdr3_aa: CASSFDETQYF; cdr3_nt: TGCGCCAGCAGCTTCGACGAGACCCAGTACTTC
d_call: TRBD2; clone_size: many; j_call: TRBJ2-1; v_call: TRBV7-7; cdr3_aa: CASSTGTSGRTEQFF; cdr3_nt: TGTGCTAGCAGCACTGGGACTAGCGGACGCACTGAGCAGTTCTTC
d_call: TRBD2; clone_size: -; j_call: TRBJ2-1; v_call: TRBV4-3; cdr3_aa: CASSQDLRRGGYNEQFF; cdr3_nt: TGCGCCAGCAGCCAAGATCTCCGGCGGGGGGGTTACAATGAGCAGTTCTTC
d_call: TRBD1; clone_size: -; j_call: TRBJ2-5; v_call: TRBV7-2; cdr3_aa: CASSTRQGRETQYF; cdr3_nt: TGTGCCAGCAGCACCCGACAGGGGCGGGAGACCCAGTACTTC
d_call: -; clone_size: few; j_call: TRBJ2-3; v_call: TRBV30; cdr3_aa: CAWSVLDTQYF; cdr3_nt: TGTGCCTGGAGTGTACTAGATACGCAGTATTTT
d_call: -; clone_size: many; j_call: TRBJ1-5; v_call: TRBV5-6; cdr3_aa: CASSSFVGSGDQPQHF; cdr3_nt: TGTGCCAGCAGCTCCTTCGTCGGGTCGGGGGATCAGCCCCAGCATTTT
d_call: TRBD2; clone_size: -; j_call: TRBJ2-5; v_call: TRBV7-7; cdr3_aa: CASSATLGLAEETQYF; cdr3_nt: TGTGCCAGCAGCGCCACCCTGGGACTAGCGGAAGAGACCCAGTACTTC
d_call: -; clone_size: many; j_call: TRBJ2-3; v_call: TRBV29-1; cdr3_aa: CSVEVPRLKDTQYF; cdr3_nt: TGCAGCGTTGAAGTCCCACGGTTAAAAGATACGCAGTATTTT
d_call: -; clone_size: few; j_call: TRBJ2-7; v_call: TRBV20-1; cdr3_aa: CSVEAGIGVDEQYF; cdr3_nt: TGCAGTGTCGAGGCCGGGATAGGTGTGGACGAGCAGTACTTC
d_call: TRBD1; clone_size: many; j_call: TRBJ1-2; v_call: TRBV27; cdr3_aa: CASSRSGTGWLGYTF; cdr3_nt: TGTGCCAGCAGTCGTTCCGGGACAGGGTGGTTGGGCTACACCTTC
d_call: -; clone_size: -; j_call: TRBJ1-2; v_call: TRBV5-1; cdr3_aa: CASSTDASYGYTF; cdr3_nt: TGCGCCAGCAGCACGGACGCGTCCTATGGCTACACCTTC
d_call: -; clone_size: few; j_call: TRBJ2-2; v_call: TRBV7-2; cdr3_aa: CASSRPGGGGELFF; cdr3_nt: TGTGCCAGCAGCCGACCAGGGGGGGGCGGGGAGCTGTTTTTT
d_call: -; clone_size: many; j_call: TRBJ1-3; v_call: TRBV28; cdr3_aa: CASSLDGAGNTIYF; cdr3_nt: TGTGCCAGCAGTTTGGACGGGGCTGGAAACACCATATATTTT
d_call: -; clone_size: many; j_call: TRBJ2-2; v_call: TRBV7-2; cdr3_aa: CASSSSGVWGLNF; cdr3_nt: TGTGCCAGCAGCTCATCAGGGGTTTGGGGTTTGAATTTT
d_call: -; clone_size: many; j_call: TRBJ2-3; v_call: TRBV15; cdr3_aa: CATSRDASNTQYF; cdr3_nt: TGTGCCACCAGCAGAGACGCGTCAAATACGCAGTATTTT
d_call: -; clone_size: few; j_call: TRBJ2-2; v_call: TRBV7-8; cdr3_aa: CASSLVRLWAAGELFF; cdr3_nt: TGTGCCAGCAGCTTAGTTCGTTTGTGGGCGGCCGGGGAGCTGTTTTTT
d_call: TRBD2; clone_size: many; j_call: TRBJ2-1; v_call: TRBV4-2; cdr3_aa: CASSRTLQAGGGYNEQFF; cdr3_nt: TGTGCCAGCAGCCGCACGTTACAAGCGGGGGGGGGATACAATGAGCAGTTCTTC
d_call: -; clone_size: -; j_call: TRBJ1-2; v_call: TRBV19; cdr3_aa: CASSLSQGPYGYTF; cdr3_nt: TGTGCCAGTAGTCTGAGCCAGGGGCCCTATGGCTACACCTTC
d_call: -; clone_size: few; j_call: TRBJ1-1; v_call: TRBV19; cdr3_aa: CASSIVGDTEAFF; cdr3_nt: TGTGCCAGTAGTATAGTCGGGGATACTGAAGCTTTCTTT
d_call: TRBD1; clone_size: -; j_call: TRBJ2-3; v_call: TRBV5-1; cdr3_aa: CASSLGTASTDTQYF; cdr3_nt: TGCGCCAGCAGCTTAGGGACAGCTAGCACAGATACGCAGTATTTT